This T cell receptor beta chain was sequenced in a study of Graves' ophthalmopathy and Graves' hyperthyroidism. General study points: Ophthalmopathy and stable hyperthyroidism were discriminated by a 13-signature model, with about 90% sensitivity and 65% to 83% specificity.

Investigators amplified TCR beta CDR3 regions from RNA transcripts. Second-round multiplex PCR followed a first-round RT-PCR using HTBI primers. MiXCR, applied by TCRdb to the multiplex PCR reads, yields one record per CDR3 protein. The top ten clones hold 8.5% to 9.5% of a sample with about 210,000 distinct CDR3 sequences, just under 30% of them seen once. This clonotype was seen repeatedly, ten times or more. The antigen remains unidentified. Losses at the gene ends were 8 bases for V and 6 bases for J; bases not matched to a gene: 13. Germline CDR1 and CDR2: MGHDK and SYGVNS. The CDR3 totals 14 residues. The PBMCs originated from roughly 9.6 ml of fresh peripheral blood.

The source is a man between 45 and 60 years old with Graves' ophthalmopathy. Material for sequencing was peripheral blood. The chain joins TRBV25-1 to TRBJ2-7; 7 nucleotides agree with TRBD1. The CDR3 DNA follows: TGTGCCAGCGGACCCCGACAGGGAAGGAGCGAGCAGTACTTC. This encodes CASGPRQGRSEQYF.